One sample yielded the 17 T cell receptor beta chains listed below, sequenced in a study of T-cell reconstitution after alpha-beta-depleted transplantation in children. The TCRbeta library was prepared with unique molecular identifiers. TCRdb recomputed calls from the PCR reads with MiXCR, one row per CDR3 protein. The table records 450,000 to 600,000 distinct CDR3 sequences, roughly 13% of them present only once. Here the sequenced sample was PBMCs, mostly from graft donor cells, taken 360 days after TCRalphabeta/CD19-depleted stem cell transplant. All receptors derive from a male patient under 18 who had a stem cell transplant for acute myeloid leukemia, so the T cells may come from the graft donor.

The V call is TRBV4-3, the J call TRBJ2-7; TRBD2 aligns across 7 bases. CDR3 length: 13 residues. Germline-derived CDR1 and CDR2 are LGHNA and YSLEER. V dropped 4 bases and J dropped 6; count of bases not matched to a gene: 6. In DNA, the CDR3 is TGCGCCAGCAGCCCCGGGGGGAAAGGCGAGCAGTACTTC. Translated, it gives CASSPGGKGEQYF.

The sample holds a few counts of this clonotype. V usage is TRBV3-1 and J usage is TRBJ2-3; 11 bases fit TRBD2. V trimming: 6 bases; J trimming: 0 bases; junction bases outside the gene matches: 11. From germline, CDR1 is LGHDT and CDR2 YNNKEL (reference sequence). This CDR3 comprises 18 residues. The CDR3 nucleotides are TGTGCCAGCAGAGACAAGGGCGCTAGCGGGAGGAGCACAGATACGCAGTATTTT. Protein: CASRDKGASGRSTDTQYF.

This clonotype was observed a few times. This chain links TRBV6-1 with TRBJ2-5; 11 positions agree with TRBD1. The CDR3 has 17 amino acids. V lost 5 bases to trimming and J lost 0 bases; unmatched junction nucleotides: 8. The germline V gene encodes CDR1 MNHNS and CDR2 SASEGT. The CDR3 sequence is CASSRGQGDFYQETQYF. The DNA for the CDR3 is TGTGCCAGCAGTCGGGGACAGGGGGACTTCTACCAAGAGACCCAGTACTTC.

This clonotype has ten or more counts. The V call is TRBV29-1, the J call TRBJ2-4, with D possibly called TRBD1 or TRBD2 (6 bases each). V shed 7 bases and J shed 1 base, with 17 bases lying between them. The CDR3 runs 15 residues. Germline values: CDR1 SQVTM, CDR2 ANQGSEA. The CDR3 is CSAGTFGTAKNIQYF. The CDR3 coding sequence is TGCAGCGCCGGGACATTCGGGACTGCCAAAAACATTCAGTACTTC.

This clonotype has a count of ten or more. Here the CDR3 reads CASSDPLAGSYEQYF. In DNA form, the CDR3 reads TGTGCCAGCAGCGATCCCCTAGCGGGTAGCTACGAGCAGTACTTC. The V and J genes are TRBV2 and TRBJ2-7, with TRBD2 identical over 8 bases. V shed 6 bases and J 3 bases; nucleotides not matched to a gene: 10. CDR1 SNHLY and CDR2 FYNNEI come from the germline V gene. The CDR3 sequence is 15 residues long.

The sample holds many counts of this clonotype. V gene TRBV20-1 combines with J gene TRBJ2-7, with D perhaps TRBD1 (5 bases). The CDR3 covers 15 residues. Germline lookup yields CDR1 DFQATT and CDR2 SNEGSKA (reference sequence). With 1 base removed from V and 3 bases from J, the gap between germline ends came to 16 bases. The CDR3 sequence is CSARARQWTLYEQYF. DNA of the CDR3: TGCAGTGCTAGAGCCCGACAGTGGACGCTCTACGAGCAGTACTTC.

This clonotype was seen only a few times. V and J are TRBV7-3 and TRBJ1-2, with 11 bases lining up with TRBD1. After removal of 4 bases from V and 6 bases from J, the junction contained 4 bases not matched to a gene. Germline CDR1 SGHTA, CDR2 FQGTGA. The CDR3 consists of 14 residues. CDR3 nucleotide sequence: TGTGCCAGCAGCTACGGGACAGGGGGAAATGGCTACACCTTC. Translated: CASSYGTGGNGYTF.

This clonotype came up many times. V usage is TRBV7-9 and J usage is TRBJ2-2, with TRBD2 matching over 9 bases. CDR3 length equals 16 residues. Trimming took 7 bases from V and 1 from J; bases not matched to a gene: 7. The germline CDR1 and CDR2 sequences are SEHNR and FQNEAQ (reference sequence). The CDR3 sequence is CASTPGREGNTGELFF. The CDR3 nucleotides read TGTGCCAGCACCCCGGGGCGGGAGGGGAACACCGGGGAGCTGTTTTTT.

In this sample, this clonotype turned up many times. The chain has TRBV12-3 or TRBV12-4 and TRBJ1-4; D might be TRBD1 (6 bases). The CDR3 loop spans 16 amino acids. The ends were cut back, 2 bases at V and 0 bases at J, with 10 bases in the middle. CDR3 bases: TGTGCCAGCAGTTTAAGACAGGTTGCAACTAATGAAAAACTGTTTTTT. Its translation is CASSLRQVATNEKLFF.

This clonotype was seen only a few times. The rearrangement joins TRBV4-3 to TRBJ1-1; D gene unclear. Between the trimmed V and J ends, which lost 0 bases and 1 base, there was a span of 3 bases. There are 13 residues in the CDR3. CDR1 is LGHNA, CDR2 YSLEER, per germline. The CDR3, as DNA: TGCGCCAGCAGCCAAGAATCGAACACTGAAGCTTTCTTT. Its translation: CASSQESNTEAFF.

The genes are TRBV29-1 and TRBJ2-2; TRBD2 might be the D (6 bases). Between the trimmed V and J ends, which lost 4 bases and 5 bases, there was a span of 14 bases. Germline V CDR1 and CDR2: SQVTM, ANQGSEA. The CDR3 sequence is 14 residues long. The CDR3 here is CSVVRRELTGELFF. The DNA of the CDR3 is TGCAGCGTTGTTAGACGGGAGCTAACCGGGGAGCTGTTTTTT.

For the CDR3, the DNA is TGTGCCAGCAGCTTAGTCGGGCTACGAACGAACACCGGGGAGCTGTTTTTT. It translates to CASSLVGLRTNTGELFF. V gene TRBV7-9 combines with J gene TRBJ2-2; unclear D gene. Trimming removed 1 base at V and 0 bases at J, with 12 bases between. The CDR3 is 17 amino acids. Germline V gives CDR1 SEHNR, CDR2 FQNEAQ (reference sequence).

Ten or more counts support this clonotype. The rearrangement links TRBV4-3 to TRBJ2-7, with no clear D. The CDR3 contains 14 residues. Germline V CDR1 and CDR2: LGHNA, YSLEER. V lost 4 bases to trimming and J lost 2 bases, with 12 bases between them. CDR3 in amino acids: CASSPLITAYEQYF. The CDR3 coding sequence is TGCGCCAGCAGCCCACTAATAACCGCCTACGAGCAGTACTTC.

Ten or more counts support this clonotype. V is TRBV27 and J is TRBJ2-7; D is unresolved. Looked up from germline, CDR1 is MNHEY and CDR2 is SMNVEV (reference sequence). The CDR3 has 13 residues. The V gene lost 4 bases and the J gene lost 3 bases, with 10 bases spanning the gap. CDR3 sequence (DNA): TGTGCCAGCAGTTCAGCGTTGGACTACGAGCAGTACTTC. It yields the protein CASSSALDYEQYF.

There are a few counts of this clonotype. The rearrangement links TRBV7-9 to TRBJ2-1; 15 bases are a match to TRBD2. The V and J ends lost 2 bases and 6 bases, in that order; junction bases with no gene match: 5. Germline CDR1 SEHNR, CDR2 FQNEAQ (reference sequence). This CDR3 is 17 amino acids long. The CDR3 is CASSLWTSGRAPNEQFF. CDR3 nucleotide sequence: TGTGCCAGCAGCTTATGGACTAGCGGGAGGGCCCCCAATGAGCAGTTCTTC. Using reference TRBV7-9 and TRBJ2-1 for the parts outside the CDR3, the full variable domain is DTGVSQNPRHKITKRGQNVTFRCDPISEHNRLYWYRQTLGQGPEFLTYFQNEAQLEKSRLLSDRFSAERPKGSFSTLEIQRTEQGDSAMYLCASSLWTSGRAPNEQFFGPGTRLTVL.

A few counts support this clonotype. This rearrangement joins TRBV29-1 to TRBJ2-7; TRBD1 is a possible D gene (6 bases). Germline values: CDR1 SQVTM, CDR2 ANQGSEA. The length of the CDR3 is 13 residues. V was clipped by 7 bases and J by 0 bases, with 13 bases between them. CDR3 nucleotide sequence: TGCAGCGGGATGGACAGCGACTCCTACGAGCAGTACTTC. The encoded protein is CSGMDSDSYEQYF.

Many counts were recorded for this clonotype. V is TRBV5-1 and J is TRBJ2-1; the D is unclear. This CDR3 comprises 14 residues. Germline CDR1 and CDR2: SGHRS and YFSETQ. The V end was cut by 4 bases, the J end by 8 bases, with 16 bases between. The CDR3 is CASSHGLGGDEQFF. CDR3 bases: TGCGCCAGCAGCCACGGATTGGGTGGGGATGAGCAGTTCTTC.